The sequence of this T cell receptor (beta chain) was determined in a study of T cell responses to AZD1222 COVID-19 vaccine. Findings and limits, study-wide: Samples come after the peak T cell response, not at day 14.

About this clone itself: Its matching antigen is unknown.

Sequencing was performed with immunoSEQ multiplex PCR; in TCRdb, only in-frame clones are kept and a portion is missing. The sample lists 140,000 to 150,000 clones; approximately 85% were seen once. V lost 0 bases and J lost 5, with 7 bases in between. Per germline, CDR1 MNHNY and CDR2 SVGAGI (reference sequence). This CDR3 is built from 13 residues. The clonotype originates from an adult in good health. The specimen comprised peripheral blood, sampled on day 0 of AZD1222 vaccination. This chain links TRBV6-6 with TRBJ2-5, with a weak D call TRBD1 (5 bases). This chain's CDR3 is CASSYSKGETQYF. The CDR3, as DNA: TGTGCCAGCAGTTACTCCAAGGGGGAGACCCAGTACTTC.